These T cell receptor beta chains were read from a single sample in a study of OX40 agonist ivuxolimab in advanced cancers. Only in-frame clones appear in the TCRdb table, and some are missing; sequencing was by immunoSEQ multiplex PCR. The table shows approximately 45,000 clones, with roughly 88% occurring only once. This specimen consisted of CD4+ or CD8+ T cells sorted from blood, obtained in a trial of the OX40 agonist ivuxolimab. The receptors originated from an adult with an advanced solid tumor such as melanoma, head and neck, liver or kidney cancer. Each CDR3 is given with its conserved first and last residue. A D gene is named only where the DNA matches it firmly. Expanded clones are given a class, and other clones once, few, many or no size at all.

TRBJ1-1 | once | TRBD1 | TRBV5-8 | CASSLLHRGLTNTEAFF | TGTGCCAGCAGCTTGTTACACAGGGGGCTAACGAACACTGAAGCTTTCTTT
TRBJ1-1 | - | - | TRBV5-4 | CASSSIGADTEAFF | TGTGCCAGCAGCTCGATTGGGGCAGACACTGAAGCTTTCTTT
TRBJ1-2 | - | TRBD1 | TRBV19 | CASRTHRGDYYGYTF | TGTGCCAGTAGGACGCACAGGGGCGATTACTATGGCTACACCTTC
TRBJ2-2 | - | - | TRBV4-3 | CASSQDSNTGELFF | TGCGCCAGCAGCCAAGACAGTAACACCGGGGAGCTGTTTTTT
TRBJ2-3 | - | - | TRBV28 | CASSPAGSSTDTQYF | TGTGCCAGCAGTCCGGCGGGGAGTAGCACAGATACGCAGTATTTT
TRBJ1-2 | - | - | TRBV28 | CASSLSREGRDYGYTF | TGTGCCAGCAGTTTATCTCGCGAGGGTCGGGACTATGGCTACACCTTC
TRBJ1-3 | once | - | TRBV9 | CASESRNSGNTIYF | TGTGCCAGCGAAAGCCGGAACTCTGGAAACACCATATATTTT
TRBJ2-5 | - | - | TRBV19 | CASSMNVKETQYF | TGTGCCAGTAGTATGAATGTCAAAGAGACCCAGTACTTC
TRBJ1-1 | - | - | TRBV10-1 | CASSLRSNTEAFF | TGCGCCAGCAGTCTTAGGTCAAACACTGAAGCTTTCTTT
TRBJ1-2 | - | TRBD1 | TRBV6-1 | CASSNDRGYGYTF | TGTGCCAGCAGTAATGACAGGGGCTATGGCTACACCTTC
TRBJ2-2 | - | - | TRBV7-6 | CASSRYQNTGELFF | TGTGCCAGCAGCCGTTATCAGAACACCGGGGAGCTGTTTTTT
TRBJ2-5 | few | - | TRBV27 | CASSPGTTNQETQYF | TGTGCCAGCAGTCCGGGGACCACAAACCAAGAGACCCAGTACTTC
TRBJ2-2 | - | - | TRBV28 | CASSLRGARDTGELFF | TGTGCCAGCAGTTTGCGTGGGGCGAGGGACACCGGGGAGCTGTTTTTT
TRBJ2-2 | few | TRBD1 | TRBV7-2 | CASSLRTGGTGELFF | TGTGCCAGCAGCTTGAGGACAGGGGGCACCGGGGAGCTGTTTTTT
TRBJ2-3 | - | - | TRBV4-3 | CASSLGTGTDTQYF | TGCGCCAGCAGCCTCGGGACGGGCACAGATACGCAGTATTTT
TRBJ1-5 | - | - | TRBV6-6 | CASSLLQGFNQPQHF | TGTGCCAGCAGTTTACTACAGGGCTTCAATCAGCCCCAGCATTTT
TRBJ1-1 | - | - | TRBV4-2 | CASSQDENTEAFF | TGTGCCAGCAGCCAAGATGAGAACACTGAAGCTTTCTTT
TRBJ2-6 | - | - | TRBV14 | CASSGRRDSGANVLTF | TGTGCCAGCAGTGGTAGACGGGACTCTGGGGCCAACGTCCTGACTTTC
TRBJ1-5 | - | - | TRBV28 | CASSPEVVPYQPQHF | TGTGCCAGCAGCCCAGAGGTAGTACCATATCAGCCCCAGCATTTT
TRBJ2-7 | - | - | TRBV6-5 | CASSYSGGTYEQYF | TGTGCCAGCAGTTACTCAGGCGGAACCTACGAGCAGTACTTC
TRBJ1-2 | - | - | TRBV5-4 | CASSFEGLGFHGGYTF | TGTGCCAGCAGCTTTGAGGGACTCGGATTCCACGGTGGCTACACCTTC
TRBJ2-2 | - | - | TRBV19 | CASRFWDTGELFF | TGTGCCAGTAGATTCTGGGACACCGGGGAGCTGTTTTTT
TRBJ2-3 | once | TRBD1 | TRBV27 | CASRRQGADTQYF | TGTGCCAGCAGGCGCCAGGGGGCTGATACGCAGTATTTT
TRBJ1-2 | medium-sized | - | TRBV19 | CASSLTASANYGYTF | TGTGCCAGTAGCCTGACAGCTTCCGCCAACTATGGCTACACCTTC
TRBJ1-6 | - | - | TRBV19 | CASSISGASYNSPLHF | TGTGCCAGTAGTATATCGGGGGCCTCCTATAATTCACCCCTCCACTTT
TRBJ2-7 | - | TRBD1 | TRBV18 | CASSPVDRGLRGQYF | TGTGCCAGCTCACCAGTAGACAGGGGGCTACGTGGGCAGTACTTC
TRBJ2-5 | few | TRBD1 | TRBV18 | CASSPPLQGPTESAETQYF | TGTGCCAGCTCACCACCCCTACAGGGGCCCACTGAATCGGCAGAGACCCAGTACTTC
TRBJ1-1 | - | - | TRBV5-5 | CASSFILGLNTEAFF | TGTGCCAGCAGCTTTATACTGGGATTGAACACTGAAGCTTTCTTT
TRBJ2-3 | - | - | TRBV4-3 | CASSQEYGRITDTQYF | TGCGCCAGCAGCCAAGAGTACGGGAGAATCACAGATACGCAGTATTTT
TRBJ2-7 | - | - | TRBV4-3 | CASSQVPESEQYF | TGCGCCAGCAGCCAAGTCCCCGAGAGCGAGCAGTACTTC
TRBJ2-5 | - | - | TRBV9 | CASSTNQGGETQYF | TGTGCCAGCAGCACCAATCAGGGCGGTGAGACCCAGTACTTC
TRBJ2-1 | - | - | TRBV5-4 | CASSLGTSSRSSYNEQFF | TGTGCCAGCAGCTTGGGGACATCCTCAAGGAGCTCCTACAATGAGCAGTTCTTC
TRBJ1-4 | - | TRBD1 | TRBV15 | CATSRDGEQGRNEKLFF | TGTGCCACCAGCAGAGATGGTGAACAGGGGCGGAATGAAAAACTGTTTTTT
TRBJ1-2 | - | TRBD1 | TRBV7-8 | CASSLAGGWYGYTF | TGTGCCAGCAGCTTAGCAGGGGGCTGGTATGGCTACACCTTC
TRBJ2-6 | - | - | TRBV7-9 | CASSRKEPGANVLTF | TGTGCCAGCAGCCGGAAGGAGCCTGGGGCCAACGTCCTGACTTTC
TRBJ1-6 | - | - | TRBV7-6 | CASSWDVSPYNSPLHF | TGTGCCAGCAGCTGGGACGTCAGCCCCTATAATTCACCCCTCCACTTT
TRBJ2-6 | - | - | TRBV7-9 | CASSLKDSKNSGANVLTF | TGTGCCAGCAGCTTAAAGGACAGCAAAAACTCTGGGGCCAACGTCCTGACTTTC
TRBJ2-7 | - | - | TRBV27 | CASSLDREGPYEQYF | TGTGCCAGCAGTTTGGACAGGGAGGGCCCTTACGAGCAGTACTTC
TRBJ1-2 | once | - | TRBV19 | CASSPGGTNYGYTF | TGTGCCAGTAGTCCTGGGGGTACTAACTATGGCTACACCTTC
TRBJ2-3 | - | - | TRBV9 | CASSVGGAGTDTQYF | TGTGCCAGCAGCGTAGGGGGGGCGGGCACAGATACGCAGTATTTT
TRBJ1-3 | - | - | TRBV28 | CASSLGRDGNTIYF | TGTGCCAGCAGTTTGGGACGCGATGGAAACACCATATATTTT
TRBJ2-1 | - | TRBD2 | TRBV29-1 | CSVHVAGGPTYNEQFF | TGCAGCGTACACGTGGCGGGGGGCCCCACCTACAATGAGCAGTTCTTC
TRBJ2-6 | - | - | TRBV11-2 | CAMPIKTASGANVLTF | TGTGCCATGCCGATAAAGACAGCCTCTGGGGCCAACGTCCTGACTTTC
TRBJ2-2 | few | TRBD1 | TRBV9 | CASSVVDRANTGELFF | TGTGCCAGCAGCGTAGTCGACAGGGCGAACACCGGGGAGCTGTTTTTT
TRBJ1-4 | once | - | TRBV2 | CASSWDTSTNEKLFF | TGTGCCAGCAGTTGGGACACCTCAACTAATGAAAAACTGTTTTTT
TRBJ2-7 | many | - | TRBV11-2 | CASSLVPGADYEQYF | TGTGCCAGCAGCTTAGTTCCAGGAGCAGATTACGAGCAGTACTTC
TRBJ1-2 | - | - | TRBV4-3 | CASSQDSRANYGYTF | TGCGCCAGCAGCCAAGATTCAAGAGCTAACTATGGCTACACCTTC
TRBJ2-2 | - | TRBD1 | TRBV19 | CASSARTGPPGELFF | TGTGCCAGTAGTGCCCGGACAGGTCCGCCCGGGGAGCTGTTTTTT
TRBJ2-1 | - | TRBD2 | TRBV19 | CASSISVSGGNEQFF | TGTGCCAGTAGTATCTCGGTTAGCGGGGGCAATGAGCAGTTCTTC
TRBJ2-3 | - | - | TRBV19 | CASSIAIPPDTQYF | TGTGCCAGTAGTATAGCAATCCCGCCGGATACGCAGTATTTT
TRBJ1-3 | - | - | TRBV9 | CASSGRDGAGNTIYF | TGTGCCAGCAGCGGCCGTGATGGGGCTGGAAACACCATATATTTT
TRBJ1-5 | - | TRBD1 | TRBV19 | CASSIWTGNNQPQHF | TGTGCCAGTAGTATATGGACAGGGAACAATCAGCCCCAGCATTTT
TRBJ2-3 | - | TRBD2 | TRBV2 | CASSEALPGGAGGTDTQYF | TGTGCCAGCAGTGAAGCGCTTCCGGGAGGAGCGGGGGGCACAGATACGCAGTATTTT
TRBJ1-2 | once | - | TRBV6-5 | CASSYDDSGADGYTF | TGTGCCAGCAGTTACGATGATTCAGGGGCTGATGGCTACACCTTC
TRBJ2-5 | - | TRBD2 | TRBV28 | CASSTSGGVETQYF | TGTGCCAGCAGTACTAGCGGGGGGGTAGAGACCCAGTACTTC
TRBJ1-3 | once | - | TRBV4-3 | CASSQDASSGNTIYF | TGCGCCAGCAGCCAAGATGCGAGCTCTGGAAACACCATATATTTT
TRBJ2-2 | - | - | TRBV11-1 | CASSGDTGELFF | TGTGCCAGCAGCGGGGACACCGGGGAGCTGTTTTTT